These T cell receptor beta chains were read from a single sample in a study of response to subunit inactivated influenza vaccine. From the RT-PCR reads, TCRdb called clonotypes with MiXCR, one entry per CDR3 protein. The sample consists of fewer than 700,000 distinct CDR3 sequences, under 15% of them appearing once. Sequencing used PBMCs from blood, obtained more than 35 days after vaccination. These receptors originate from a man in his fifties who received an inactivated influenza vaccine. The CDR3 runs from the conserved cysteine through the conserved F or W. Each record gives: V gene, clone size, J gene, D gene, CDR3 protein, CDR3 DNA. D genes are given only for firm matches. Only part of the rows carry a size: once, few, many, or a class if the clone is expanded.

TRBV5-1	few	TRBJ2-1	TRBD2	CASSPDGSGSSYNEQFF	TGCGCCAGCAGCCCTGACGGAAGCGGGAGCTCCTACAATGAGCAGTTCTTC
TRBV5-1	few	TRBJ2-2	TRBD2	CASSAGLAGRFTNTGELFF	TGCGCCAGCAGCGCCGGACTAGCGGGGAGGTTCACGAACACCGGGGAGCTGTTTTTT
TRBV4-2	few	TRBJ2-1	TRBD2	CASSQEYASGGAARNEQFF	TGTGCCAGCAGCCAAGAGTACGCTAGCGGGGGGGCCGCAAGAAATGAGCAGTTCTTC
TRBV12-3/TRBV12-4	few	TRBJ2-1	TRBD2	CASSLRGGSGRARSYNEQFF	TGTGCCAGCAGTTTAAGAGGCGGAAGCGGGAGGGCGCGGTCCTACAATGAGCAGTTCTTC
TRBV20-1	few	TRBJ2-4	.	CSAPPPGENIQYF	TGCAGTGCCCCCCCCCCGGGGGAAAACATTCAGTACTTC
TRBV5-5	.	TRBJ1-4	.	CPSSLLDVSNEKLFF	TGTCCCAGCAGCTTGCTAGACGTGTCTAATGAAAAACTGTTTTTT
TRBV12-3/TRBV12-4	few	TRBJ2-1	.	CASSFQGPNEQFF	TGTGCCAGCAGTTTTCAGGGACCCAATGAGCAGTTCTTC
TRBV29-1	.	TRBJ2-2	TRBD1	CSVGTGSDAGELFF	TGCAGCGTTGGGACAGGGTCTGATGCCGGGGAGCTGTTTTTT
TRBV14	.	TRBJ2-3	.	CASSPLTSSTDTQYF	TGTGCCAGCAGCCCGTTGACTAGTAGCACAGATACGCAGTATTTT
TRBV7-9	.	TRBJ2-5	.	CASTMGKTQYF	TGTGCCAGCACCATGGGAAAGACCCAGTACTTC
TRBV20-1	few	TRBJ1-5	.	CSAKNSNQPQHF	TGCAGTGCTAAGAATTCCAATCAGCCCCAGCATTTT
TRBV7-2	.	TRBJ2-7	TRBD2	CASSSISGKSYEQYF	TGTGCCAGCAGCTCCATAAGCGGGAAATCCTACGAGCAGTACTTC
TRBV14	few	TRBJ2-5	.	CASSQGVFGLQETQYF	TGTGCCAGCAGCCAAGGAGTGTTTGGCTTACAAGAGACCCAGTACTTC
TRBV11-2	few	TRBJ2-1	TRBD1	CASSLRGTLDRGPLYEQFF	TGTGCCAGCAGCTTACGAGGCACCCTAGACAGGGGGCCCCTGTATGAGCAGTTCTTC
TRBV5-1	.	TRBJ1-1	.	CASSFPDRNTEAFF	TGCGCCAGCAGCTTCCCGGACAGGAACACTGAAGCTTTCTTT
TRBV6-2/TRBV6-3	.	TRBJ2-7	.	CASSPADIFYEQYF	TGTGCCAGCAGTCCGGCCGACATCTTCTACGAGCAGTACTTC
TRBV3-1	many	TRBJ2-7	.	CASSQTSGRGEQYF	TGTGCCAGCAGCCAAACCTCGGGACGCGGCGAGCAGTACTTC
TRBV5-6	few	TRBJ2-2	.	CASSSRIRDGNTGELFF	TGTGCCAGCAGCTCCAGGATCCGGGACGGTAACACCGGGGAGCTGTTTTTT
TRBV11-1	few	TRBJ2-4	TRBD1	CASSGDGTEFLAKNIQYF	TGTGCCAGCAGTGGAGACGGGACAGAATTTTTAGCCAAAAACATTCAGTACTTC
TRBV7-6	few	TRBJ2-2	.	CASSFKDYLYPGELFF	TGTGCCAGCAGCTTCAAGGACTACCTTTACCCGGGGGAGCTGTTTTTT
TRBV20-1	.	TRBJ2-7	.	CSARPGTSAYEQYF	TGCAGTGCTAGACCTGGGACCTCCGCCTACGAGCAGTACTTC
TRBV20-1	few	TRBJ2-4	TRBD2	CSARDSGLAANIQYF	TGCAGTGCTAGAGACTCGGGACTAGCCGCGAACATTCAGTACTTC
TRBV5-1	.	TRBJ2-5	.	CASSLESAGKTQYF	TGCGCCAGCAGCTTGGAGTCAGCCGGAAAGACCCAGTACTTC
TRBV7-9	.	TRBJ2-5	TRBD1	CASSPTGVETQYF	TGTGCCAGCAGCCCGACAGGGGTGGAGACCCAGTACTTC
TRBV2	.	TRBJ2-4	TRBD1	CASRQTGEKNIQYF	TGTGCCAGCAGGCAGACAGGGGAGAAAAACATTCAGTACTTC
TRBV20-1	.	TRBJ2-6	TRBD2	CSASSLAGGRGSGANVLTF	TGCAGTGCTAGCAGCCTAGCGGGAGGACGAGGATCTGGGGCCAACGTCCTGACTTTC
TRBV5-1	.	TRBJ2-5	.	CASSSPETGPQETQYF	TGCGCCAGCAGCTCACCGGAGACAGGCCCTCAAGAGACCCAGTACTTC
TRBV2	few	TRBJ2-1	.	CASSDEDFYNEQFF	TGTGCCAGCAGTGACGAAGACTTCTACAATGAGCAGTTCTTC
TRBV10-3	.	TRBJ2-2	TRBD1	CAISRTGDPGELFF	TGTGCCATCAGTCGGACAGGGGATCCCGGGGAGCTGTTTTTT
TRBV6-2/TRBV6-3	few	TRBJ2-5	.	CASSYSRRETQYF	TGTGCCAGCAGTTACTCACGGAGAGAGACCCAGTACTTC
TRBV10-2	.	TRBJ2-2	TRBD2	CASETGTSYHTGELFF	TGCGCCAGCGAAACCGGGACTAGCTACCACACCGGGGAGCTGTTTTTT
TRBV20-1	.	TRBJ1-5	.	CSARVADSPQPQHF	TGCAGTGCTAGAGTGGCAGACAGTCCCCAGCCCCAGCATTTT
TRBV30	.	TRBJ2-1	.	CAWSSESGGIWEQFF	TGTGCCTGGAGTTCCGAAAGCGGTGGGATTTGGGAGCAGTTCTTC
TRBV29-1	few	TRBJ2-3	.	CSVEYLGAWDTQYF	TGCAGCGTTGAGTATCTGGGGGCTTGGGATACGCAGTATTTT
TRBV7-2	.	TRBJ2-5	TRBD1	CASSRDSNNQETQYF	TGTGCCAGCAGCCGGGACAGCAATAACCAAGAGACCCAGTACTTC
TRBV20-1	many	TRBJ2-5	.	CSAIRETQYF	TGCAGTGCTATCCGAGAGACCCAGTACTTC
TRBV7-9	.	TRBJ2-5	.	CASSPSGQTFRETQYF	TGTGCCAGCAGCCCCAGCGGACAGACGTTTAGAGAGACCCAGTACTTC
TRBV11-2	.	TRBJ2-2	.	CASSLDHGGELFF	TGTGCCAGCAGCTTAGATCACGGCGGGGAGCTGTTTTTT
TRBV15	.	TRBJ2-1	TRBD1	CATSGTEGYEQFF	TGTGCCACCAGCGGGACAGAGGGCTATGAGCAGTTCTTC
TRBV7-9	few	TRBJ2-1	TRBD2	CASSRGTSEAYNEQFF	TGTGCCAGCAGCCGAGGGACTAGCGAAGCCTACAATGAGCAGTTCTTC
TRBV6-1	.	TRBJ2-2	.	CASRPRHTTGELFF	TGTGCCAGTAGGCCGAGACACACCACCGGGGAGCTGTTTTTT
TRBV20-1	.	TRBJ2-5	TRBD2	CCAPGPVTSGSQETQYF	TGCTGTGCCCCCGGCCCCGTGACTAGCGGAAGCCAAGAGACCCAGTACTTC
TRBV5-4	few	TRBJ1-1	.	CASSLAKEGSYLMNTEAFF	TGTGCCAGCAGCTTGGCCAAGGAAGGTTCCTATTTGATGAACACTGAAGCTTTCTTT
TRBV20-1	.	TRBJ2-3	.	CSARGPITVDTQYF	TGCAGTGCTAGAGGCCCGATAACGGTAGATACGCAGTATTTT
TRBV2	.	TRBJ2-1	.	CASSVTGEYEQFF	TGTGCCAGCAGTGTGACGGGAGAGTATGAGCAGTTCTTC
TRBV5-1	.	TRBJ1-4	.	CASSLALTGPNEKLFF	TGCGCCAGCAGCTTGGCCCTGACAGGCCCTAATGAAAAACTGTTTTTT
TRBV5-6	.	TRBJ1-5	.	CASSPGWSQPQHF	TGTGCCAGCAGCCCAGGATGGAGCCAGCCCCAGCATTTT
TRBV7-3	few	TRBJ2-1	.	CASSRGSRQFF	TGTGCCAGCAGCAGAGGGAGTCGGCAGTTCTTC
TRBV18	few	TRBJ2-1	TRBD2	CASSPGTSGNYNEQFF	TGTGCCAGCTCACCCGGGACTAGCGGGAATTACAATGAGCAGTTCTTC
TRBV6-5	many	TRBJ1-6	.	CASSYSISGTYNSPLHF	TGTGCCAGCAGTTACTCGATTTCCGGGACATATAATTCACCCCTCCACTTT
TRBV12-3/TRBV12-4	.	TRBJ2-1	.	CASSARSGSYNEQFF	TGTGCCAGCAGTGCCCGATCTGGCTCCTACAATGAGCAGTTCTTC
TRBV5-5	.	TRBJ1-5	.	CASSLSPRNQPQHF	TGTGCCAGCAGCTTGAGTCCCAGAAATCAGCCCCAGCATTTT
TRBV4-1	.	TRBJ2-5	.	CASSRQTMRLQETQYF	TGCGCCAGCAGCCGCCAAACGATGCGGCTACAAGAGACCCAGTACTTC
TRBV7-8	many	TRBJ1-2	.	CASSLAESGYGYTF	TGTGCCAGCAGCTTAGCAGAATCGGGCTATGGCTACACCTTC
TRBV12-3/TRBV12-4	few	TRBJ2-1	TRBD2	CASSPLVGTSWYNEQFF	TGTGCCAGCAGTCCCCTGGTCGGGACTAGTTGGTACAATGAGCAGTTCTTC
TRBV12-3/TRBV12-4	.	TRBJ1-2	.	CASSLRVGAGYTF	TGTGCCAGCAGCCTCCGGGTAGGGGCTGGCTACACCTTC
TRBV7-9	.	TRBJ2-7	TRBD2	CASSPRAGGVYEQYF	TGTGCCAGCAGCCCCCGGGCGGGGGGCGTCTACGAGCAGTACTTC
TRBV6-1	few	TRBJ2-3	.	CASSEGVKRGWTQYF	TGTGCCAGCAGTGAGGGGGTCAAACGGGGCTGGACGCAGTATTTT
TRBV10-3	many	TRBJ2-1	TRBD2	CAINRAGGASNEQFF	TGTGCCATCAACAGAGCCGGGGGGGCCTCCAATGAGCAGTTCTTC